This TCR beta chain is drawn from a study of blood T cell repertoires in COVID-19. The germline V gene encodes CDR1 GTSNPN and CDR2 SVGIG (reference sequence). The CDR3 length is 12 residues. V lost 4 bases and J lost 6, with 12 bases in between. This table comes from immunoSEQ multiplex PCR, and its TCRdb copy is limited to in-frame clones, with some not included. The repertoire has hundreds of thousands of clones, roughly 89% of them found once; the top ten carry approximately 5%. The chain has TRBV30 and TRBJ1-2; TRBD1 might be the D (5 bases). This TCR derives from a man in his sixties who had recovered from COVID-19. Sequenced sample: PBMCs or T cells enriched from blood (not recorded which). Here the CDR3 DNA reads TGTGCCTGGATTAAAAAAGGGGATGGCTACACCTTC. Its protein is CAWIKKGDGYTF.